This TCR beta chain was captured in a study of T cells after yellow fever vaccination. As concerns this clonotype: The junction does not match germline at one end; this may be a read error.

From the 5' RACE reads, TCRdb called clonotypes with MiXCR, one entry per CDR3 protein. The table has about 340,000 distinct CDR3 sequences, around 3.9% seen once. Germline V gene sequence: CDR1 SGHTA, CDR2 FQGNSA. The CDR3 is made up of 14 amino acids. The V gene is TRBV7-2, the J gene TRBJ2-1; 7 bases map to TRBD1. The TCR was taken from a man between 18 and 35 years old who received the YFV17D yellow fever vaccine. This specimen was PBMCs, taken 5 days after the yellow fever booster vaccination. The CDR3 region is CAGSRQGSYNEQFF. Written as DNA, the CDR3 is TGTGCCGGCAGTCGACAGGGATCCTACAATGAGCAGTTCTTC.